This section outlines one T cell receptor beta chain sequence together with its context. What it recognizes is unknown. TCR beta libraries were built with iRepertoire HTBI primers and Arm-PCR of CDR3 regions. Using its own MiXCR run on the multiplex PCR reads, TCRdb lists one record per CDR3 protein. The data show approximately 380,000 distinct CDR3 sequences, around 21% seen once. Stated time point: persistent/refractory GD, antithyroid drugs over 5 years with positive TRAb. From RNA extracted from PBMCs, the TCR library was made. The data were taken from a study of regulatory T cells in long-lasting Graves disease. Study details: Persistence in Graves' disease denoted antithyroid drug use beyond 5 years alongside positive TSH receptor antibodies.

Study-wide results and limits: Graves' patients with persistent disease showed TCR diversity lower than patients newly diagnosed. Shared public clonotypes totalled 2,741 in persistent patients, compared with about 990 in new patients.

Sequencing was performed on peripheral blood mononuclear cells (PBMCs), taken when the disease was refractory, from a patient treated with antithyroid drugs. The sequence derives from a female donor with Graves disease.

CDR3 DNA: TGTGCCAGCAGTTCTCCAACTAGCGGGAGGGCGGGCACCGGGGAGCTGTTTTTT. Translation: CASSSPTSGRAGTGELFF. The V gene is TRBV12-3 or TRBV12-4, the J gene TRBJ2-2; TRBD2 agrees at 13 bases. The CDR3 contains 18 residues. Losses at the gene ends were 4 bases for V and 4 bases for J; bases not matched to a gene: 9.